These T cell receptor beta chains were read from a single sample in a study of T cell changes during pregnancy in multiple sclerosis. Some clones are missing from TCRdb's copy, which holds only in-frame ones; the method was immunoSEQ multiplex PCR. The data contain 78,000 or so clones, about nine tenths of them seen just once; the ten biggest clones take up 0.4% to 0.45%. Sequenced here: CD4+ T cells from peripheral blood mononuclear cells, sampled before pregnancy. The receptor set was obtained from a female donor with multiple sclerosis, enrolled in a pregnancy study. CDR3s include the opening cysteine and the closing phenylalanine or tryptophan. The D gene is left open where the match is weak.

J: TRBJ2-3; V: TRBV7-9; D: TRBD2; length: 17; CDR3: CASSSTTTSGSTDTQYF
J: TRBJ2-7; V: TRBV28; D: NA; length: 15; CDR3: CASSLRGSSSYEQYF
J: TRBJ1-2; V: TRBV5-4; D: TRBD1; length: 14; CDR3: CASSPGQKAYGYTF
J: TRBJ1-1; V: TRBV7-8; D: NA; length: 15; CDR3: CASSFGGVLNTEAFF
J: TRBJ2-3; V: TRBV6-1; D: TRBD1; length: 14; CDR3: CASSLDRGTDTQYF
J: TRBJ1-4; V: TRBV18; D: NA; length: 13; CDR3: CASSPRQVEKLFF
J: TRBJ1-1; V: TRBV5-1; D: TRBD1; length: 15; CDR3: CASSPRQGVNTEAFF
J: TRBJ1-2; V: TRBV28; D: NA; length: 15; CDR3: CASSPSTLVNYGYTF
J: TRBJ1-1; V: TRBV9; D: NA; length: 12; CDR3: CASSPSGTEAFF
J: TRBJ2-1; V: TRBV7-8; D: TRBD2; length: 14; CDR3: CASSSGGADNEQFF
J: TRBJ2-3; V: TRBV7-9; D: TRBD2; length: 16; CDR3: CASSLGLAGATDTQYF
J: TRBJ1-6; V: TRBV2; D: NA; length: 13; CDR3: CASRTENNSPLHF
J: TRBJ1-5; V: TRBV29-1; D: NA; length: 12; CDR3: CSVGGGNQPQHF
J: TRBJ1-2; V: TRBV7-8; D: NA; length: 17; CDR3: CASSLETGRALDYGYTF
J: TRBJ2-5; V: TRBV27; D: NA; length: 13; CDR3: CASSPGGPETQYF
J: TRBJ2-3; V: TRBV21-1; D: NA; length: 18; CDR3: CASGQTRSRGATTDTQYF
J: TRBJ1-4; V: TRBV14; D: NA; length: 21; CDR3: CASSLTRAARPILGVNEKLFF
J: TRBJ1-3; V: TRBV4-1; D: TRBD1; length: 14; CDR3: CASSLGQGLNTIYF
J: TRBJ1-1; V: TRBV20-1; D: NA; length: 11; CDR3: CSAKTRGEAFF
J: TRBJ2-7; V: TRBV18; D: TRBD1; length: 14; CDR3: CASSGPGTGVEQYF
J: TRBJ2-1; V: TRBV28; D: NA; length: 14; CDR3: CASSLYDMRSEQFF
J: TRBJ2-1; V: TRBV21-1; D: NA; length: 16; CDR3: CASSTPKALSRDEQFF